This is a list of T cell receptor beta chains from one sample in a study of identical twins. Using its own MiXCR run on the 5' RACE reads, TCRdb lists one record per CDR3 protein. The data show a few hundred thousand distinct CDR3 sequences, roughly a quarter seen once. In addition, the sample was reused for a study of T cells expressing NK-cell markers.

The source material was CD4+ T cells sorted from blood. These receptors came from a young woman in good health. Both conserved end residues are part of each CDR3. A D gene is named only where the DNA matches it firmly. Clone size appears in some rows only: once, few, many, or a class for an expanded clone.

cdr3_nt: TGCGCCAGCAGCTTGGCCGTGGACAGGGTGTCACCCCTCCACTTT
cdr3_aa: CASSLAVDRVSPLHF
cdr3_length: 15
clone_size: .
j_call: TRBJ1-6
v_call: TRBV5-1
d_call: TRBD1

cdr3_nt: TGTGCCAGCAGCCTCAGGGTTCGCTATGGCTACACCTTC
cdr3_aa: CASSLRVRYGYTF
cdr3_length: 13
clone_size: .
j_call: TRBJ1-2
v_call: TRBV4-2
d_call: .

cdr3_nt: TGTGCCAGCAGGGGGGGGAAGCACATCTCCCCGGGAAGATGGTACCAAGAGACCCAGTACTTC
cdr3_aa: CASRGGKHISPGRWYQETQYF
cdr3_length: 21
clone_size: .
j_call: TRBJ2-5
v_call: TRBV11-2
d_call: TRBD2

cdr3_nt: TGTGCCAGCAGCCCACGATATTCGGTCCTCAGGGACTATGGCTACACCTTC
cdr3_aa: CASSPRYSVLRDYGYTF
cdr3_length: 17
clone_size: .
j_call: TRBJ1-2
v_call: TRBV5-5
d_call: .

cdr3_nt: TGCAGTGCTACACAGGGGGCCGGAGATACGCAGTATTTT
cdr3_aa: CSATQGAGDTQYF
cdr3_length: 13
clone_size: .
j_call: TRBJ2-3
v_call: TRBV20-1
d_call: TRBD1

cdr3_nt: TGTGCCAGCAGCTTAGGAGGGAAGGGCTACGAGCAGTACTTC
cdr3_aa: CASSLGGKGYEQYF
cdr3_length: 14
clone_size: .
j_call: TRBJ2-7
v_call: TRBV7-6
d_call: .

cdr3_nt: TGTGCCAGCAGCCCTTCTGCTGGGGCCAACGTCCTGACTTTC
cdr3_aa: CASSPSAGANVLTF
cdr3_length: 14
clone_size: few
j_call: TRBJ2-6
v_call: TRBV7-8
d_call: .

cdr3_nt: TGTGCCAGCAGCTTAAAGCGCGGCGAGTACTCCTACAATGAGCAGTTCTTC
cdr3_aa: CASSLKRGEYSYNEQFF
cdr3_length: 17
clone_size: few
j_call: TRBJ2-1
v_call: TRBV7-9
d_call: .

cdr3_nt: TGCGCCAGTACGGGACAGGCAGCCTTGGGTGGGGCCAACGTCCTGACTTTC
cdr3_aa: CASTGQAALGGANVLTF
cdr3_length: 17
clone_size: few
j_call: TRBJ2-6
v_call: TRBV5-1
d_call: TRBD1

cdr3_nt: TGCGCCAGCAGCACAGACAGGGGAGGGTACGAGCAGTACTTC
cdr3_aa: CASSTDRGGYEQYF
cdr3_length: 14
clone_size: few
j_call: TRBJ2-7
v_call: TRBV5-1
d_call: .

cdr3_nt: TGTGCCAGCAGCCCGACAGGGGTGATTCAGAATTCACCCCTCCACTTT
cdr3_aa: CASSPTGVIQNSPLHF
cdr3_length: 16
clone_size: .
j_call: TRBJ1-6
v_call: TRBV3-1
d_call: TRBD1

cdr3_nt: TGCAGTGCTAGAAGCGGGGGAGACTACAATGAGCAGTTCTTC
cdr3_aa: CSARSGGDYNEQFF
cdr3_length: 14
clone_size: few
j_call: TRBJ2-1
v_call: TRBV20-1
d_call: TRBD2

cdr3_nt: TGCAGTGCCGCCGCCGGGGGTTACTCCTACGAGCAGTACTTC
cdr3_aa: CSAAAGGYSYEQYF
cdr3_length: 14
clone_size: .
j_call: TRBJ2-7
v_call: TRBV20-1
d_call: .

cdr3_nt: TGCAGTGCACCGACAGGGGCGGCCTACGAGCAGTACTTC
cdr3_aa: CSAPTGAAYEQYF
cdr3_length: 13
clone_size: few
j_call: TRBJ2-7
v_call: TRBV20-1
d_call: TRBD1

cdr3_nt: TGTGCCAGCAGTGAAAGGGGCTCCGACTATCAGCCCCAGCATTTT
cdr3_aa: CASSERGSDYQPQHF
cdr3_length: 15
clone_size: .
j_call: TRBJ1-5
v_call: TRBV2
d_call: .

cdr3_nt: TGTGCCAGCAAATCCCCTAGCGGGAGGTCTGGCACCGGGGAGCTGTTTTTT
cdr3_aa: CASKSPSGRSGTGELFF
cdr3_length: 17
clone_size: .
j_call: TRBJ2-2
v_call: TRBV6-1
d_call: TRBD2

cdr3_nt: TGTGCCAGCAGCTTAGAGGTTCAGCCCCTCCACTTT
cdr3_aa: CASSLEVQPLHF
cdr3_length: 12
clone_size: .
j_call: TRBJ1-6
v_call: TRBV7-9
d_call: .

cdr3_nt: TGTGCCAGCAGTTATGCTGTCTTCCGGGCCGGGGAGCTGTTTTTT
cdr3_aa: CASSYAVFRAGELFF
cdr3_length: 15
clone_size: .
j_call: TRBJ2-2
v_call: TRBV6-5
d_call: .

cdr3_nt: TGCAGACACCGACGGATGAATGAAAAACTGTTTTTT
cdr3_aa: CRHRRMNEKLFF
cdr3_length: 12
clone_size: few
j_call: TRBJ1-4
v_call: TRBV20-1
d_call: .

cdr3_nt: TGTGCCAGCAGTTTCCCCGGGATAGCGCGGAACACCGGGGAGCTGTTTTTT
cdr3_aa: CASSFPGIARNTGELFF
cdr3_length: 17
clone_size: .
j_call: TRBJ2-2
v_call: TRBV6-2/TRBV6-3
d_call: .

cdr3_nt: TGTGCCAGCAGTAACACCGGGACTGCTCGTGAAAAACTGTTTTTT
cdr3_aa: CASSNTGTAREKLFF
cdr3_length: 15
clone_size: .
j_call: TRBJ1-4
v_call: TRBV6-2/TRBV6-3
d_call: .

cdr3_nt: TGTGCCAGCAGCGTGGATCCCGTCGGAAACACCATATATTTT
cdr3_aa: CASSVDPVGNTIYF
cdr3_length: 14
clone_size: .
j_call: TRBJ1-3
v_call: TRBV5-4
d_call: .

cdr3_nt: TGTGCCAGCACCGGTCACCTTAAAGAGACCCAGTACTTC
cdr3_aa: CASTGHLKETQYF
cdr3_length: 13
clone_size: few
j_call: TRBJ2-5
v_call: TRBV5-5
d_call: .

cdr3_nt: TGTGCCAGCTCACCACCGGTACCCTCGGGGAAGGAGACCCAGTACTTC
cdr3_aa: CASSPPVPSGKETQYF
cdr3_length: 16
clone_size: .
j_call: TRBJ2-5
v_call: TRBV18
d_call: .

cdr3_nt: TGTGCCAGCAGCGGGACGCGGGGGGGCATTGGAAAGACCCAGTACTTC
cdr3_aa: CASSGTRGGIGKTQYF
cdr3_length: 16
clone_size: .
j_call: TRBJ2-5
v_call: TRBV11-2
d_call: TRBD2